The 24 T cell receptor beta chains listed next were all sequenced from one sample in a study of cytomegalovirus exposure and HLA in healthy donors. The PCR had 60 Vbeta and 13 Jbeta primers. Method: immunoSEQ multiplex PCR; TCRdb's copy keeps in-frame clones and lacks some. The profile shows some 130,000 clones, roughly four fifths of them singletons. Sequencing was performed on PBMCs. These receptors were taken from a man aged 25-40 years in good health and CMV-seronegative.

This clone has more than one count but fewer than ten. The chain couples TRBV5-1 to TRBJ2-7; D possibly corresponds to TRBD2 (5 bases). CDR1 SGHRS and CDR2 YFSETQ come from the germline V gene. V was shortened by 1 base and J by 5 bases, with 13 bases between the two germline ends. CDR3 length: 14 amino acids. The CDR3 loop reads CASSLQSSSNEQYF. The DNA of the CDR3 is TGCGCCAGCAGCTTGCAATCGTCTAGCAACGAGCAGTACTTC. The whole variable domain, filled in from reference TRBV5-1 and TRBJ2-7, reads KAGVTQTPRYLIKTRGQQVTLSCSPISGHRSVSWYQQTPGQGLQFLFEYFSETQRNKGNFPGRFSGRQFSNSRSEMNVSTLELGDSALYLCASSLQSSSNEQYFGPGTRLTVT.

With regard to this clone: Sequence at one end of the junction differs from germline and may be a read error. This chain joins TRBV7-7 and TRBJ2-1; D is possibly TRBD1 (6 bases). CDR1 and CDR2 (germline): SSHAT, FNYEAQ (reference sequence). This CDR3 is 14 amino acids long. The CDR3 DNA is TGTGCTAGCAGCTTAGCTTTGGGGGCCAATGAGCAGTTCTTC. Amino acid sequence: CASSLALGANEQFF. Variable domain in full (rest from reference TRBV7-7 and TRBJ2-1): GAGVSQSPRYKVTKRGQDVTLRCDPISSHATLYWYQQALGQGPEFLTYFNYEAQPDKSGLPSDRFSAERPEGSISTLTIQRTEQRDSAMYRCASSLALGANEQFFGPGTRLTVL.

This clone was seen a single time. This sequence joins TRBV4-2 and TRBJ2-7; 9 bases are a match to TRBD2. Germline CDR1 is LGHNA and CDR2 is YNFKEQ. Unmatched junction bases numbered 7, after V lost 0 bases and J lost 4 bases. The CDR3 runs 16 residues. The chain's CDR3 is CASSQDASGIRYEQYF. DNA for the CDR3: TGTGCCAGCAGCCAAGATGCTAGCGGGATCAGGTACGAGCAGTACTTC.

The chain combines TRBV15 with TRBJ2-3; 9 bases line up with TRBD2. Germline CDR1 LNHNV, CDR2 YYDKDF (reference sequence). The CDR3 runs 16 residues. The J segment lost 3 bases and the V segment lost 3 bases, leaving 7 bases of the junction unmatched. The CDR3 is CATSRGRSGSTDTQYF. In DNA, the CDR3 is TGTGCCACCAGCAGGGGTCGTAGCGGGAGTACAGATACGCAGTATTTT.

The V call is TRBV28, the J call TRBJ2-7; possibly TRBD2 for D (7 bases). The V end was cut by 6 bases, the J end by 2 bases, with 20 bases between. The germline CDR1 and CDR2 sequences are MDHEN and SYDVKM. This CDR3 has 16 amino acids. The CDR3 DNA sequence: TGTGCCAGCAGGCCGGGGGGACATCCCTCTCCCTACGAGCAGTACTTC. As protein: CASRPGGHPSPYEQYF.

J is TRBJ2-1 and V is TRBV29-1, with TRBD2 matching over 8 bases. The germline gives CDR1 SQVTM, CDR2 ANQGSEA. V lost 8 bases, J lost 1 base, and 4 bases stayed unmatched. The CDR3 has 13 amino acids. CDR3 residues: CSSPGGSYNEQFF. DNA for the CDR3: TGCAGCTCACCGGGGGGGTCCTACAATGAGCAGTTCTTC.

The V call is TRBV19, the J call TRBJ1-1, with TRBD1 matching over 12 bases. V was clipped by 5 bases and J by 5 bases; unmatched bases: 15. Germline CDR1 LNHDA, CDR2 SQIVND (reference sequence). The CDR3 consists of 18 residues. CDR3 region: CASSPGTGGSGTRTEAFF. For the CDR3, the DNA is TGTGCCAGTAGTCCCGGGACAGGGGGCTCGGGGACGAGGACTGAAGCTTTCTTT.

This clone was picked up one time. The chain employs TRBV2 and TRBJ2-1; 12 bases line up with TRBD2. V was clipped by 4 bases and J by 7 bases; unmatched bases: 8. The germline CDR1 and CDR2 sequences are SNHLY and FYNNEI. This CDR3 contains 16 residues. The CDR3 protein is CASSGVTSGSANEQFF. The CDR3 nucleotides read TGTGCCAGCAGTGGGGTGACTAGCGGGAGTGCAAATGAGCAGTTCTTC.

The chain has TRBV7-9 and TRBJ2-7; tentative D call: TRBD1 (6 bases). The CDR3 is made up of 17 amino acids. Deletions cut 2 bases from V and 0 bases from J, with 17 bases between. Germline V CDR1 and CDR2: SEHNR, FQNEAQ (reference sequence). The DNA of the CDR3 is TGTGCCAGCAGCTTATTGTCGGCAGGGGATCCCTCCTACGAGCAGTACTTC. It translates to CASSLLSAGDPSYEQYF. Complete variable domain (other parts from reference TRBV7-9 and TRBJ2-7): DTGVSQNPRHKITKRGQNVTFRCDPISEHNRLYWYRQTLGQGPEFLTYFQNEAQLEKSRLLSDRFSAERPKGSFSTLEIQRTEQGDSAMYLCASSLLSAGDPSYEQYFGPGTRLTVT.

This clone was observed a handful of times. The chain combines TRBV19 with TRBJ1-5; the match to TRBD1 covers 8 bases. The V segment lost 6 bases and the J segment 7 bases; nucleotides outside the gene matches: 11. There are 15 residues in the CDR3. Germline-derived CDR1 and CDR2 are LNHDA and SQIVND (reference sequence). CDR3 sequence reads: CASSDRGSGGQPQHF. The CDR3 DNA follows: TGTGCCAGTAGCGACAGGGGCTCTGGAGGACAGCCCCAGCATTTT.

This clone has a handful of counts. DNA of the CDR3: TGTGCCAGCAGCTTGGTCGCTAGCGGGGCGAACACCGGGGAGCTGTTTTTT. This encodes CASSLVASGANTGELFF. This sequence joins TRBV5-6 and TRBJ2-2, with TRBD2 matching 9 bases. The CDR3 loop spans 17 amino acids. V shed 0 bases and J 0 bases; nucleotides not matched to a gene: 3. Germline CDR1 SGHDT, CDR2 YYEEEE.

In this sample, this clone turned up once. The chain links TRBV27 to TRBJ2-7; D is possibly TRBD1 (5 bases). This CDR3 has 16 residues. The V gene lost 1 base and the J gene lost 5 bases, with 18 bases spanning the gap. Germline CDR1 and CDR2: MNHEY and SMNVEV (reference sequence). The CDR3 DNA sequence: TGTGCCAGCAGTTTATTTCGCCCGGCAGGGCTCCACGAGCAGTACTTC. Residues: CASSLFRPAGLHEQYF.

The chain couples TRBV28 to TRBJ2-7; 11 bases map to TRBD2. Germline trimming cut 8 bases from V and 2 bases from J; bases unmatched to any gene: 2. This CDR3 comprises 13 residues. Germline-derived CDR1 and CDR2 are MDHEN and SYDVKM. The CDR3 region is CASGTSGPYEQYF. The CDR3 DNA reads TGTGCCAGCGGGACTAGCGGTCCCTACGAGCAGTACTTC. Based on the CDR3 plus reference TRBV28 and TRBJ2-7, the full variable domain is DVKVTQSSRYLVKRTGEKVFLECVQDMDHENMFWYRQDPGLGLRLIYFSYDVKMKEKGDIPEGYSVSREKKERFSLILESASTNQTSMYLCASGTSGPYEQYFGPGTRLTVT.

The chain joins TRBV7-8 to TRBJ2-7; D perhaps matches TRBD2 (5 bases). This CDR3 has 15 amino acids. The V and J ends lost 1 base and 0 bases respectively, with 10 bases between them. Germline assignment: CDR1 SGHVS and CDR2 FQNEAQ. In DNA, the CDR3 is TGTGCCAGCAGCTTAGAAATTGCGGGCTCCTACGAGCAGTACTTC. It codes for CASSLEIAGSYEQYF. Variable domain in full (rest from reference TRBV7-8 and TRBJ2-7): GAGVSQSPRYKVAKRGQDVALRCDPISGHVSLFWYQQALGQGPEFLTYFQNEAQLDKSGLPSDRFFAERPEGSVSTLKIQRTQQEDSAVYLCASSLEIAGSYEQYFGPGTRLTVT.

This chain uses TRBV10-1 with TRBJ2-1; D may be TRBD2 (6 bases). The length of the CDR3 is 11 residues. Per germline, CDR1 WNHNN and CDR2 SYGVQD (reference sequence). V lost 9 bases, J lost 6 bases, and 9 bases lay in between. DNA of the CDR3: TGCGCCAGTAGCGGATCCAATGAGCAGTTCTTC. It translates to CASSGSNEQFF.

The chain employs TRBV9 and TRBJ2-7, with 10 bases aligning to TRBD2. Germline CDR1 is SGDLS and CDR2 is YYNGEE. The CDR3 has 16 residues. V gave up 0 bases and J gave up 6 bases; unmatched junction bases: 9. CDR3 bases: TGTGCCAGCAGCGTAGTTCTCCTAGCGGGAGTCGGCGAGCAGTACTTC. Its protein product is CASSVVLLAGVGEQYF.

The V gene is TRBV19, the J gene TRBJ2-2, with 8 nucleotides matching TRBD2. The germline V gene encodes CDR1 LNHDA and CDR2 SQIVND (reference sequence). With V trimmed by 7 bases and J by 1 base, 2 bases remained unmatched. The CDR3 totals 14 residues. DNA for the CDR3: TGTGCCAGTATCCGGGGGGGGAACACCGGGGAGCTGTTTTTT. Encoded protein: CASIRGGNTGELFF.

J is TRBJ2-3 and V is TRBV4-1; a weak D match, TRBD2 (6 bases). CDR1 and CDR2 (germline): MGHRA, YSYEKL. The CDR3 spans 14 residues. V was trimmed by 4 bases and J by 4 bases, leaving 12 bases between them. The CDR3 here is CASSPSSGSDTQYF. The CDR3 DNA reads TGCGCCAGCAGCCCCAGTAGCGGCTCAGATACGCAGTATTTT.

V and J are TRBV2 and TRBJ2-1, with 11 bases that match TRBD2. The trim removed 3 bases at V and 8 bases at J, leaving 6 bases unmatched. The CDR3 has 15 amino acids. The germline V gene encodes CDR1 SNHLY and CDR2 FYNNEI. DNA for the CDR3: TGTGCCAGCAGTGAGGGACTAGCGGAGTCCGATGAGCAGTTCTTC. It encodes CASSEGLAESDEQFF.

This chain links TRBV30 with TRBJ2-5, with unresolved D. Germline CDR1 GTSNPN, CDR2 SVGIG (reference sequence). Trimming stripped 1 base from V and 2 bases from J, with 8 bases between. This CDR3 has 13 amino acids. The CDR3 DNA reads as TGTGCCTGGAGTGGAGAGGTTCAAGAGACCCAGTACTTC. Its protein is CAWSGEVQETQYF.

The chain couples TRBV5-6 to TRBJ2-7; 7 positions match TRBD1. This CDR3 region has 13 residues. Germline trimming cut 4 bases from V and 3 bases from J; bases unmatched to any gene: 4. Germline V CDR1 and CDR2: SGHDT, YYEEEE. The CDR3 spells CASSVGTVYEQYF. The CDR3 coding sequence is TGTGCCAGCAGCGTTGGGACAGTCTACGAGCAGTACTTC. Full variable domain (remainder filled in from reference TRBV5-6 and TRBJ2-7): DAGVTQSPTHLIKTRGQQVTLRCSPKSGHDTVSWYQQALGQGPQFIFQYYEEEERQRGNFPDRFSGHQFPNYSSELNVNALLLGDSALYLCASSVGTVYEQYFGPGTRLTVT.

CDR3 sequence reads: CASSLAGGKQYF. The CDR3 DNA follows: TGTGCCAGCAGCTTAGCGGGGGGGAAGCAGTACTTC. The chain uses TRBV7-2 and TRBJ2-7; 7 nucleotides align to TRBD2. The length of the CDR3 is 12 residues. The V and J ends lost 0 bases and 8 bases, in that order; junction bases with no gene match: 1. CDR1 SGHTA and CDR2 FQGNSA come from the germline V gene.

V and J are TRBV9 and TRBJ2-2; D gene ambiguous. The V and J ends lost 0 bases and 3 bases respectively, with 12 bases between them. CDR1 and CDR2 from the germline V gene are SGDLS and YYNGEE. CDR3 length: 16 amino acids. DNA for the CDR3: TGTGCCAGCAGCGTAGAGTCGGTAACTTACACCGGGGAGCTGTTTTTT. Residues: CASSVESVTYTGELFF.

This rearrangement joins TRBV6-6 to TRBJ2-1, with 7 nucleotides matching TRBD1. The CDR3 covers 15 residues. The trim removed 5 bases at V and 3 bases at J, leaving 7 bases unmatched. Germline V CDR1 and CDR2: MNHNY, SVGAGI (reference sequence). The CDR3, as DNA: TGTGCCAGCAGTAATGCCGGGACAGACTACAATGAGCAGTTCTTC. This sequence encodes CASSNAGTDYNEQFF.